This T cell receptor beta chain was captured in a study of T cell responses to AZD1222 COVID-19 vaccine. Study-level findings and limits: After the peak T cell response, and only then, were repertoires sampled. Close to half of all spike-specific TCRs reportedly target regions of the variants that are unmutated. Donors in the cohort were predominantly white British and more often female, and clonal diversity was possibly underestimated.

The table came from immunoSEQ multiplex PCR; TCRdb's copy has only in-frame clones and leaves some out. The sample consists of approximately 150,000 clones, around 90% of them appearing once. About this clone: The antigen is undetermined. This CDR3 fails to terminate in the conserved phenylalanine or tryptophan, so it likely reflects a read error. It is unclear where the CDR3 begins or ends on the DNA, so no DNA is shown, and the CDR3 is as TCRdb lists it.

The CDR3 spans 11 amino acids, including both terminal residues. This clonotype was obtained from an adult who received the MenACWY meningococcal vaccine as a control. The sequenced sample was peripheral blood, obtained 28 days after the second dose of the MenACWY control vaccine. The chain has TRBV21-1 and TRBJ1-3; whether TRBD1, the table's D call, matches the DNA was not checked. TRBV21-1 is a documented pseudogene. CDR3 protein: CASSNPGGTSV.